This TCR beta chain originates from a study of blood T cell repertoires in COVID-19. Authors' analysis steps: Using reference gene primer amplification, nucleated cell counts were estimated. Profiled with immunoSEQ multiplex PCR; TCRdb holds only in-frame clones, not every one. V and J calls and clone size are those listed in that table; D and trimming were worked out from the DNA. This sample has a few hundred thousand clones, with 75% to 90% found just once. The CDR3 extends over 14 amino acids. Germline V CDR1 and CDR2: SEHNR, FQNEAQ (reference sequence). V was pared by 4 bases and J by 2 bases, with 4 bases of the junction left unmatched. Grouping used clinical history reported by participants in a survey and questionnaire. Exposed participants encountered a COVID-19 case during the 2 weeks preceding study entry. This clone has just one count.

This TCR was sampled from a woman aged 25 to 39 who had been exposed to COVID-19. Sequencing was performed on PBMCs or T cells enriched from blood (not recorded which). The chain couples TRBV7-9 to TRBJ1-2; 7 bases match TRBD1. The CDR3: CASSWGDRNYGYTF. CDR3 nucleotides: TGTGCCAGCAGCTGGGGGGACAGAAACTATGGCTACACCTTC.